Described below is a single T cell receptor beta chain sequence and its context. In the library, individual cDNA molecules carried attached unique molecular identifiers. Via MiXCR, TCRdb re-called the 5' RACE reads, giving one row per CDR3 protein. Of 80,000 to 95,000 distinct CDR3 sequences in the sample, 16% were seen once. The entry originates in a study of early T cells in non-severe SARS-CoV-2 infection. Study summary: With bulk RNA from unsorted whole blood as input, sequencing yielded unpaired chains.

This sequence was found in an adult who was a healthcare worker with PCR-confirmed SARS-CoV-2 infection or an uninfected control (not recorded which). The sequenced sample was whole blood, obtained at baseline.

The CDR3 coding sequence is TGTGCCACCACGGGGGAATATAGCAATCAGCCCCAGCATTTT. Its translation is CATTGEYSNQPQHF. This rearrangement joins TRBV7-8 to TRBJ1-5; D might be TRBD1 (5 bases). V lost 10 bases to trimming and J lost 0 bases, with 13 bases between them. The CDR3 loop spans 14 amino acids. From germline, CDR1 is SGHVS and CDR2 FQNEAQ.